Below are 27 T cell receptor beta chains sequenced from a single sample in a study of T cells in women clearing cervical HPV infection. Generated by immunoSEQ multiplex PCR, the TCRdb table keeps only in-frame clones and is missing some. This repertoire includes more than 25,000 clones. The sample comprised blood buffy coat. These receptor sequences come from a woman between 18 and 69 years old with a cervical HPV16 infection that either progressed to CIN3+ or cleared (not recorded which).

In the case of this clone: The read gets to within 3 residues of the CDR3 end, and the germline J gene fills in the rest. The chain employs TRBV20-1 and TRBJ2-1; 7 nucleotides line up with TRBD2. The CDR3 covers 13 residues. Trimming removed 6 bases from V and 7 bases from J; junction bases left unmatched: 9. CDR1 and CDR2 from the germline V gene are DFQATT and SNEGSKA (reference sequence). The CDR3 loop is CSAERGTGNEQFF. The CDR3 DNA, read in part, is TGCAGTGCCGAGCGGGGTACGGGAAATGAG.

Worth noting for this clone: The sequenced fragment ends 3 residues before the CDR3 boundary, so the rest is inferred from the germline J gene. V gene TRBV19 combines with J gene TRBJ1-2; D is undetermined. Per the germline V gene, CDR1 is LNHDA and CDR2 is SQIVND (reference sequence). V was cut by 5 bases and J by 5 bases, with 12 bases left in between. The CDR3 spans 13 residues. CDR3 DNA (partial): TGTGCCAGTAGTCCGAGCGACCGGTATGGC. Translation gives CASSPSDRYG. The CDR3 in full is CASSPSDRYGYTF.

A note on this clone: The CDR3 extends 3 residues past the end of the read, so its final part is completed from the germline J gene. The V gene is TRBV19, the J gene TRBJ2-7; no clear D. The length of the CDR3 is 14 residues. CDR1 LNHDA and CDR2 SQIVND come from the germline V gene (reference sequence). Trimming took off 7 bases at V and 0 bases at J, with 13 bases between the two ends. Incomplete CDR3 DNA: TGTGCCAGTAAGAGGCAGGAGAGCTCCTACGAG. Encoded protein: CASKRQESSYE. The entire CDR3 protein is CASKRQESSYEQYF.

As for this clone: The read halts 3 residues ahead of the CDR3 end, with the missing end drawn from the germline J gene. The rearrangement links TRBV6-1 to TRBJ2-1, with 9 bases identical to TRBD1. CDR1 is MNHNS and CDR2 is SASEGT in the germline V gene. V shed 4 bases, J shed 8 bases, and the junction held 6 bases outside the gene matches. CDR3 length: 14 amino acids. The CDR3 sequence is CASSGTGAWDEQFF. Incomplete CDR3 DNA: TGTGCCAGCAGTGGGACAGGGGCTTGGGATGAG.

Points on this clone: The read ends 3 residues before the CDR3 terminus; that terminus is restored from the germline J gene. V usage is TRBV7-3 and J usage is TRBJ1-2, with TRBD1 matching over 7 bases. V shed 0 bases and J 3 bases; nucleotides not matched to a gene: 10. The CDR3 has 17 amino acids. Germline CDR1 and CDR2: SGHTA and FQGTGA. CDR3 bases read: TGTGCCAGCAGCTTAACAGGGGGCGCTGGGACAGACTATGGC. Protein: CASSLTGGAGTDYG. The full CDR3 protein is CASSLTGGAGTDYGYTF. The variable domain in full, completed from reference TRBV7-3 and TRBJ1-2, reads GAGVSQTPSNKVTEKGKYVELRCDPISGHTALYWYRQSLGQGPEFLIYFQGTGAADDSGLPNDRFFAVRPEGSVSTLKIQRTERGDSAVYLCASSLTGGAGTDYGYTFGSGTRLTVV.

As regards this clone: The read ends 3 residues shy of where the CDR3 ends; the end is completed using the germline J gene. The chain recombines TRBV2 with TRBJ1-1; D perhaps matches TRBD1 (5 bases). Trimming cost V 1 base and J 7 bases, with 10 bases left between them. The germline gives CDR1 SNHLY, CDR2 FYNNEI. The CDR3 extends over 13 amino acids. The CDR3: CASSEGRTIEAFF. CDR3 bases read: TGTGCCAGCAGTGAAGGTAGGACAATTGAA. Based on the CDR3 plus reference TRBV2 and TRBJ1-1, the full variable domain is EPEVTQTPSHQVTQMGQEVILRCVPISNHLYFYWYRQILGQKVEFLVSFYNNEISEKSEIFDDQFSVERPDGSNFTLKIRSTKLEDSAMYFCASSEGRTIEAFFGQGTRLTVV.

On this clone itself: The sequence runs out 3 residues before the end of the CDR3; the remainder is reconstructed from the germline J gene. This chain uses TRBV7-9 with TRBJ2-4; D unresolved. The V gene's germline CDR1 is SEHNR and CDR2 FQNEAQ (reference sequence). The CDR3 is 13 amino acids. The part of the CDR3 DNA that was read is TGTGCCAGCAGCTTAGCCCCAGAATATGGT. Translation: CASSLAPEYG. The CDR3 as a whole reads CASSLAPEYGQYF.

For this clone: The observed sequence ends 3 residues before the CDR3 terminus, with the missing tail filled in from the germline J gene. Other DNA sequences of this sample code for an identical CDR3. The V gene is TRBV20-1, the J gene TRBJ1-2; 12 bases are shared with TRBD1. CDR1 and CDR2 from the germline V gene are DFQATT and SNEGSKA (reference sequence). CDR3 length: 11 amino acids. Partial CDR3 DNA: TGCAGTGCTGGGACAGGGGGCGGC. Encoded protein: CSAGTGGG. The complete CDR3 sequence is CSAGTGGGYTF.

Concerning this clone: The CDR3 end falls 3 residues outside the read, so it is completed with the germline J gene. The chain joins TRBV6-2 or TRBV6-3 to TRBJ1-1; 8 bases match TRBD1. V lost 5 bases, J lost 1 base, and 6 bases stayed unmatched. The CDR3 runs 15 residues. Germline values: CDR1 MNHEY, CDR2 SVGEGT. Incomplete CDR3 DNA: TGTGCCAGCAGTCCGGGACAGGCCCCGAACACTGAA. Protein: CASSPGQAPNTE. The whole CDR3 sequence is CASSPGQAPNTEAFF.

Remarks on this clone: At one end the junction does not follow the germline gene, possibly because of a read error. Coverage ceases 3 residues before the CDR3 finishes, and the germline J gene fills in the end. This sequence joins TRBV18 and TRBJ1-3; possibly TRBD1 for D (6 bases). The germline V gene has CDR1 KGHSH and CDR2 LQKENI. The CDR3 totals 16 residues. CDR3 loop: CASSLGQFPSGNTIYF. CDR3 bases read: TGTGCCAGCTCACTTGGACAGTTCCCCTCTGGAAACACA. The whole variable domain, filled in from reference TRBV18 and TRBJ1-3, reads NAGVMQNPRHLVRRRGQEARLRCSPMKGHSHVYWYRQLPEEGLKFMVYLQKENIIDESGMPKERFSAEFPKEGPSILRIQQVVRGDSAAYFCASSLGQFPSGNTIYFGEGSWLTVV.

A word on this clone: Sequencing ends 3 residues short of the CDR3 end; the germline J gene provides the rest. This chain joins TRBV19 and TRBJ1-5, with D perhaps matching TRBD1 (6 bases). Germline V lookup: CDR1 LNHDA, CDR2 SQIVND (reference sequence). V was clipped by 7 bases and J by 7 bases, with 11 bases between them. The CDR3 sequence is 12 residues long. The CDR3 DNA, read in part, is TGTGCCAGTACCCCAGGGGCCCAGCCC. Its translation: CASTPGAQP. The entire CDR3 sequence reads CASTPGAQPQHF. Together with reference TRBV19 and TRBJ1-5, the CDR3 gives the full variable domain: DGGITQSPKYLFRKEGQNVTLSCEQNLNHDAMYWYRQDPGQGLRLIYYSQIVNDFQKGDIAEGYSVSREKKESFPLTVTSAQKNPTAFYLCASTPGAQPQHFGDGTRLSIL.

For this clone: The CDR3 extends 3 residues past the end of the read, so its final part is completed from the germline J gene. The V and J genes are TRBV19 and TRBJ2-7, with TRBD1 matching 11 bases. This CDR3 comprises 15 residues. In germline, CDR1 is LNHDA, CDR2 SQIVND (reference sequence). Unmatched junction bases numbered 5, after V lost 1 base and J lost 6 bases. This CDR3 is CASSIAGQGGSEQYF. Partial CDR3 DNA: TGTGCCAGTAGTATAGCGGGACAGGGGGGGTCCGAG.

Details on this clone: Germline and junction disagree at one end, which may indicate a read error. The missing CDR3 end, 3 residues past where the read stops, is filled in from the germline J gene. Different DNA sequences within this sample yield the same CDR3. The rearrangement links TRBV7-7 to TRBJ1-1; 7 nucleotides agree with TRBD1. The germline V gene encodes CDR1 SSHAT and CDR2 FNYEAQ (reference sequence). This CDR3 has 15 amino acids. The CDR3 DNA, read in part, is TGTGCTAGCAGCTTCGGTACAGGGGCCCAAGAGACA. Protein product: CASSFGTGAQET. The complete CDR3 protein is CASSFGTGAQETAFF.

Concerning this clone: Read coverage stops 3 residues before the CDR3 terminus; the germline J gene supplies the remainder. The chain recombines TRBV12-3 or TRBV12-4 with TRBJ2-7; TRBD1 matches at 7 bases. There are 13 residues in the CDR3. The V gene end was trimmed by 6 bases and the J gene end by 3 bases; junction bases not matched to a gene: 5. This CDR3 reads CASRQTGNYEQYF. The sequenced CDR3 bases are TGTGCCAGCAGACAGACAGGGAACTACGAG.

Comment on this clone: The read falls 3 residues short of the CDR3 end, and the missing part is taken from the germline J gene. The gene calls are TRBV5-6 and TRBJ1-1; D is unclear. The CDR3 is made up of 13 amino acids. Germline V gene lookup returns CDR1 SGHDT and CDR2 YYEEEE. V was trimmed by 4 bases and J by 7 bases, leaving 14 bases between them. The CDR3 spells CASSVEVKFEAFF. CDR3 DNA (partial): TGTGCCAGCAGCGTGGAGGTTAAGTTTGAA.

In the case of this clone: Read data end 3 residues before the CDR3 end; the end is taken from the germline J gene. V gene TRBV12-5 combines with J gene TRBJ1-5; 12 bases match TRBD1. Looked up from germline, CDR1 is LGHNT and CDR2 is FRNRAP. The CDR3 runs to 14 residues. The ends lost 5 bases at V and 9 bases at J; junction bases unmatched: 5. The sequenced part of the CDR3 DNA is TGTGCTAGTGGTGGGGGACAGGGGGCTTCGCCC. Translated, it gives CASGGGQGASP. From start to end, the CDR3 is CASGGGQGASPQHF.

On this clone: The read falls 3 residues short of the CDR3 end, and the missing part is taken from the germline J gene. The chain recombines TRBV6-4 with TRBJ1-5; D is undetermined. The CDR3 runs 15 residues. Trimming took 0 bases from V and 7 from J, leaving 13 bases between them. CDR1 is MRHNA, CDR2 SNTAGT, per germline. This CDR3 reads CASSDSGRPGQPQHF. CDR3 DNA, as far as it was read: TGTGCCAGCAGTGACTCGGGCAGGCCGGGGCAGCCC.

Turning to this clone: Read sequence stops 3 residues before the CDR3 end, and the germline J gene provides the missing end. This chain joins TRBV5-1 and TRBJ2-5; the D gene is possibly TRBD1 (5 bases). Germline loops: CDR1 SGHRS, CDR2 YFSETQ. The CDR3 has 16 amino acids. Trimming shortened V by 0 bases and J by 4 bases, and 16 bases separated the two germline ends. The chain's CDR3 is CASSLAGQGLGETQYF. The part of the CDR3 DNA that was read is TGCGCCAGCAGCTTGGCCGGGCAGGGTCTAGGAGAGACC.

On this clone itself: The read ends 3 residues early relative to the CDR3; the germline J gene fills the gap. The rearrangement links TRBV7-6 to TRBJ2-5; tentatively, D is TRBD1 (7 bases). Trimming left V 4 bases short and J 5 bases short, with 20 bases between. CDR3 length equals 16 residues. In germline, CDR1 is SGHVS, CDR2 FNYEAQ. The covered CDR3 bases are TGTGCCAGCAGCTACACCGCCCCACCAGGGGGGGAGACC. It codes for CASSYTAPPGGET. The entire CDR3 reads CASSYTAPPGGETQYF.

In regard to this clone: The read terminates 3 residues before the CDR3 end, so the remaining end is supplied by the germline J gene. The V and J genes are TRBV11-2 and TRBJ2-3; no clear D gene. The CDR3 has 12 amino acids. CDR1 and CDR2 (germline): SGHAT, FQNNGV. Trimming stripped 1 base from V and 3 bases from J, with 2 bases between. The CDR3 loop reads CASSLVTDTQYF. The sequenced CDR3 bases are TGTGCCAGCAGCTTAGTAACAGATACG.

Of note for this clone: From the germline J gene comes the end of the CDR3, since the read stops 3 residues before it. The chain carries TRBV6-1 and TRBJ2-1, with TRBD2 matching 9 bases. The CDR3 is made up of 17 amino acids. V was clipped by 1 base and J by 3 bases; unmatched bases: 7. Germline V gives CDR1 MNHNS, CDR2 SASEGT. The part of the CDR3 DNA that was read is TGTGCCAGCAGTGAAGAAAGCGGGGGGCATTTCTACAATGAG. Translating gives CASSEESGGHFYNE. The full CDR3 protein reads CASSEESGGHFYNEQFF.

Of note for this clone: Coverage ceases 3 residues before the CDR3 finishes, and the germline J gene fills in the end. V gene TRBV5-6 combines with J gene TRBJ1-1; possibly TRBD1 for D (6 bases). CDR3 length: 14 amino acids. CDR1 and CDR2 from the germline V gene are SGHDT and YYEEEE. Trimming removed 2 bases from V and 1 base from J, with 9 bases in between. The sequenced part of the CDR3 DNA is TGTGCCAGCAGCTTCCGGGACACGAACACTGAA. Encoded protein: CASSFRDTNTE. The complete CDR3 protein is CASSFRDTNTEAFF.

About this clone itself: The read stops 3 residues short of the end of the CDR3; the missing end is completed from the germline J gene. The chain couples TRBV19 to TRBJ2-2; D is possibly TRBD1 (6 bases). Between the trimmed V and J ends, which lost 3 bases and 5 bases, there was a span of 16 bases. The CDR3 is made up of 16 amino acids. CDR1 LNHDA and CDR2 SQIVND come from the germline V gene (reference sequence). This chain's CDR3 is CASSIVYRVGTGELFF. The sequenced CDR3 bases are TGTGCCAGTAGTATTGTATACAGGGTAGGGACCGGGGAG.

In regard to this clone: From the germline J gene comes the end of the CDR3, since the read stops 3 residues before it. The chain has TRBV18 and TRBJ2-3; 7 bases align to TRBD1. This CDR3 region has 16 residues. Germline CDR1 reads KGHSH; CDR2 reads LQKENI. The CDR3 region is CASSPFAGGSNQPQYF. The DNA read from the CDR3 is TGTGCCAGCTCACCCTTCGCAGGGGGTAGCAATCAGCCG.

Partial CDR3 DNA: TGTGCCAGCAACCCGGGACAGGGGGCCCCTCAGCCC. Protein: CASNPGQGAPQP. The full CDR3 protein reads CASNPGQGAPQPQHF. J is TRBJ1-5 and V is TRBV2; 12 nucleotides match TRBD1. Read coverage stops 3 residues before the CDR3 terminus; the germline J gene supplies the remainder. V was pared by 7 bases and J by 6 bases, with 7 bases of the junction left unmatched. Per the germline V gene, CDR1 is SNHLY and CDR2 is FYNNEI. CDR3 length equals 15 residues. Looking up the rest from reference TRBV2 and TRBJ1-5 gives the full variable domain: EPEVTQTPSHQVTQMGQEVILRCVPISNHLYFYWYRQILGQKVEFLVSFYNNEISEKSEIFDDQFSVERPDGSNFTLKIRSTKLEDSAMYFCASNPGQGAPQPQHFGDGTRLSIL.

Notes on this clone: The read terminates 3 residues before the CDR3 end, so the remaining end is supplied by the germline J gene. The chain is built from TRBV19 and TRBJ2-5, with D tentatively TRBD1 or TRBD2 (5 bases each). The CDR3 runs to 15 residues. The germline V gene encodes CDR1 LNHDA and CDR2 SQIVND (reference sequence). With 5 bases removed from V and 1 base from J, the gap between germline ends came to 14 bases. The CDR3 loop reads CASSEGSGFQETQYF. The part of the CDR3 DNA that was read is TGTGCCAGTAGTGAGGGGTCAGGCTTCCAAGAGACC.

Remarks on this clone: The CDR3 extends 3 residues past the end of the read, so its final part is completed from the germline J gene. The chain joins TRBV2 to TRBJ2-5; D gene unclear. This CDR3 spans 13 amino acids. V was cut by 6 bases and J by 1 base, with 9 bases left in between. The germline CDR1 and CDR2 sequences are SNHLY and FYNNEI. The chain's CDR3 is CASSLDSQETQYF. Partial CDR3 DNA: TGTGCCAGCAGCCTCGATAGCCAAGAGACC.